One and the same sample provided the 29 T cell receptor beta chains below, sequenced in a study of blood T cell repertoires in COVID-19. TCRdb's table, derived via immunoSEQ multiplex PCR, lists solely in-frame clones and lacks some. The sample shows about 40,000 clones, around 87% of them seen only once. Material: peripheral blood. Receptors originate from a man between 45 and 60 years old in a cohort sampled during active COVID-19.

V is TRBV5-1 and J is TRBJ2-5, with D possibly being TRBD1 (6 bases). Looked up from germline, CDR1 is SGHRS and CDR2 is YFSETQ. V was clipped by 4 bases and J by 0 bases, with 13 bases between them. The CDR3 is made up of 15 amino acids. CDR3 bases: TGCGCCAGCAGCATACAGGGAAACTACCAAGAGACCCAGTACTTC. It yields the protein CASSIQGNYQETQYF.

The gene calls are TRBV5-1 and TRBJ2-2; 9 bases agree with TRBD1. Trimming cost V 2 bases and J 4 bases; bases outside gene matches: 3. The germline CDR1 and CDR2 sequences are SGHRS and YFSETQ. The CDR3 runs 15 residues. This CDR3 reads CASSLRTGVTGELFF. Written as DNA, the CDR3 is TGCGCCAGCAGCTTAAGGACAGGGGTCACCGGGGAGCTGTTTTTT.

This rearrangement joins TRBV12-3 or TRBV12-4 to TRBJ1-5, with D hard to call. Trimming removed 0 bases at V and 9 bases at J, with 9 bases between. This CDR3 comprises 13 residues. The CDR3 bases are TGTGCCAGCAGTTTAGCGCTAAGTAGGCCCCAGCATTTT. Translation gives CASSLALSRPQHF.

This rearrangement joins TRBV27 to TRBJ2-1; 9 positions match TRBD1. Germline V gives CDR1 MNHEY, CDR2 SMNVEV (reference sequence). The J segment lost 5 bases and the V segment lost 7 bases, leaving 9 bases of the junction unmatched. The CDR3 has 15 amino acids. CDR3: CASKLTGTGNNEQFF. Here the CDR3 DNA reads TGTGCCAGCAAACTAACCGGGACAGGGAACAATGAGCAGTTCTTC.

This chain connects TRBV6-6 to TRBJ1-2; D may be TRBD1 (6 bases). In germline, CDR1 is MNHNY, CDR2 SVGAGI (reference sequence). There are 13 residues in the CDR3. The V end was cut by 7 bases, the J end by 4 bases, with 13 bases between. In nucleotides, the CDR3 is TGTGCCAGCACCGAAACAGGGAGCTATGGCTACACCTTC. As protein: CASTETGSYGYTF.

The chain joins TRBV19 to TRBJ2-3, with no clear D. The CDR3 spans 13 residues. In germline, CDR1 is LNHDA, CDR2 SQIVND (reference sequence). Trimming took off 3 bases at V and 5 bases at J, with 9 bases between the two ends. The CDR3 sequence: CASSILVRDTQYF. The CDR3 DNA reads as TGTGCCAGTAGTATTTTAGTGAGAGATACGCAGTATTTT.

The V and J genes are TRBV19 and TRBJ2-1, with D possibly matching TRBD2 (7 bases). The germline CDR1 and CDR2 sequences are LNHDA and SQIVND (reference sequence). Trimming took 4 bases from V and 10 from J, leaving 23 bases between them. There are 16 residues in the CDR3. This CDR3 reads CASSSPWDGGPVEQFF. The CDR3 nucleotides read TGTGCCAGTAGTAGCCCTTGGGACGGGGGGCCGGTCGAGCAGTTCTTC. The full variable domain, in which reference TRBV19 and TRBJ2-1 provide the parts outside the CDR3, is DGGITQSPKYLFRKEGQNVTLSCEQNLNHDAMYWYRQDPGQGLRLIYYSQIVNDFQKGDIAEGYSVSREKKESFPLTVTSAQKNPTAFYLCASSSPWDGGPVEQFFGPGTRLTVL.

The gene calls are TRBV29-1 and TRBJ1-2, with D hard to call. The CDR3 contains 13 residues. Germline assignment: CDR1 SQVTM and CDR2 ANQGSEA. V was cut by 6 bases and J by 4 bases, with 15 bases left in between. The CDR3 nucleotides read TGCAGCGTGAGTGCCGGTCGTGGCTATGGCTACACCTTC. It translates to CSVSAGRGYGYTF.

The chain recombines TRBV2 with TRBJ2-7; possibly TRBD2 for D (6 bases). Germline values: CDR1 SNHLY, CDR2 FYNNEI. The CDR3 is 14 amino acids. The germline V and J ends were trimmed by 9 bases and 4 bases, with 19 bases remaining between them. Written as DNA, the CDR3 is TGTGCCAGTGCGGGGCGGCTGGGACCATACGAGCAGTACGTC. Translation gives CASAGRLGPYEQYV.

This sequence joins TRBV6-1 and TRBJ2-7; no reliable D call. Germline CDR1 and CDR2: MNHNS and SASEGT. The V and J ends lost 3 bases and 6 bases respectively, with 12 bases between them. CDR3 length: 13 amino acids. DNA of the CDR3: TGTGCCAGCAGTGACGTGGAGAAGACCGAGCAGTACGTC. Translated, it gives CASSDVEKTEQYV.

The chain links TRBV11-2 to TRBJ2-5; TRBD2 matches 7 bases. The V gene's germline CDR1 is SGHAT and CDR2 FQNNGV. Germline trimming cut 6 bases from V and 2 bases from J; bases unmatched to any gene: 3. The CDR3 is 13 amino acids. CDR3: CASSWGGQETQYF. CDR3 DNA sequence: TGTGCCAGCAGTTGGGGGGGACAAGAGACCCAGTACTTC.

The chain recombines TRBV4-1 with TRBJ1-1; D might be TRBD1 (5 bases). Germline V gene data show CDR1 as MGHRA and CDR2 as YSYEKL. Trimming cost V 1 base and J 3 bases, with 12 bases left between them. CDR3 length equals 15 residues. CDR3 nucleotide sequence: TGCGCCAGCAGCCAAGTAGGTAGGGGCGACACTGAAGCTTTCTTT. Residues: CASSQVGRGDTEAFF.

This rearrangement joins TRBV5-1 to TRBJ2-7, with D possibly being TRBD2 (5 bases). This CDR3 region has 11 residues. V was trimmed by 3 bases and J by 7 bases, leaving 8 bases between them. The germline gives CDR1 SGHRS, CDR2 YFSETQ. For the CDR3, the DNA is TGCGCCAGCAGCTCCTCGGGGGAGCAGTACTTC. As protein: CASSSSGEQYF.

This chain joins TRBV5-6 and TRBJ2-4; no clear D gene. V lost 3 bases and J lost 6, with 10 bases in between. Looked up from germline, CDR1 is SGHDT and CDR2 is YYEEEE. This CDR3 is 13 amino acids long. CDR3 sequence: CASSWSGSNIQYF. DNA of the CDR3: TGTGCCAGCAGCTGGAGTGGGTCAAACATTCAGTACTTC.

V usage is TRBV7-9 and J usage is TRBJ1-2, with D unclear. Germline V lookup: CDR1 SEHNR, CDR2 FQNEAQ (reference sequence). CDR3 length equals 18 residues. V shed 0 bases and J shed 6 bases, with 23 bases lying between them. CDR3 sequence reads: CASSLAERVGLDQHGYTF. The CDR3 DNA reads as TGTGCCAGCAGCTTAGCGGAAAGGGTTGGACTCGATCAACATGGCTACACCTTC.

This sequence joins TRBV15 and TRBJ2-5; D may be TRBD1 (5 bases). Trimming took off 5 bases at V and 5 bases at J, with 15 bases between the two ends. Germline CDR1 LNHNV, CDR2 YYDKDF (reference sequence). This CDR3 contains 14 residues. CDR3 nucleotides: TGTGCCACCAGCCTAGGTTGGGGCATGGAGACCCAGTACTTC. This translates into CATSLGWGMETQYF.

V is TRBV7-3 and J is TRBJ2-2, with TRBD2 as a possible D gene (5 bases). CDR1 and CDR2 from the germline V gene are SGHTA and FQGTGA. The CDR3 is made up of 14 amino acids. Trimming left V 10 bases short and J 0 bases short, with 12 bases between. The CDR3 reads CATSDGANTGELFF. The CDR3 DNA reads TGTGCCACCTCGGACGGGGCGAACACCGGGGAGCTGTTTTTT.

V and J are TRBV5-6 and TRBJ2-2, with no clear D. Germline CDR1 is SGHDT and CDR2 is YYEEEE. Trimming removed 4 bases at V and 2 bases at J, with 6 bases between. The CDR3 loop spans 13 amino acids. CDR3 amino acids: CASSQDNTGELFF. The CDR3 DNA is TGTGCCAGCAGCCAGGATAACACCGGGGAGCTGTTTTTT.

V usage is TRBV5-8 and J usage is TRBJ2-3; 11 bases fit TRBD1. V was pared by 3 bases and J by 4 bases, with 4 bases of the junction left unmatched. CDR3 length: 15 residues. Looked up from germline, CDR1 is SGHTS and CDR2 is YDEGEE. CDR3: CASSSGTGGPDTQYF. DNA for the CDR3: TGTGCCAGCAGCTCCGGGACAGGGGGGCCAGATACGCAGTATTTT. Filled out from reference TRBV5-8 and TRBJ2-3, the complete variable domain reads EAGVTQSPTHLIKTRGQQATLRCSPISGHTSVYWYQQALGLGLQFLLWYDEGEERNRGNFPPRFSGRQFPNYSSELNVNALELEDSALYLCASSSGTGGPDTQYFGPGTRLTVL.

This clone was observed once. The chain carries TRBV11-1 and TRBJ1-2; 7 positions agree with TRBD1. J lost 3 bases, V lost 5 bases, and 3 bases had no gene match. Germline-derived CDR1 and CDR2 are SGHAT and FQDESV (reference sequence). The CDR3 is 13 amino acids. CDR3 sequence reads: CASSHRGDYGYTF. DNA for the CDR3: TGTGCCAGCAGCCACAGGGGCGACTATGGCTACACCTTC.

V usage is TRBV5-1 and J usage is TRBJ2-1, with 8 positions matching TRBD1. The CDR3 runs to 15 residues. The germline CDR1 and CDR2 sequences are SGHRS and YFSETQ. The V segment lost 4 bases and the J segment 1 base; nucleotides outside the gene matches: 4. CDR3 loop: CASSGGQASYNEQFF. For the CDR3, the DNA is TGCGCCAGCAGCGGGGGACAGGCTTCCTACAATGAGCAGTTCTTC. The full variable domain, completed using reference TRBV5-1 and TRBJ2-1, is KAGVTQTPRYLIKTRGQQVTLSCSPISGHRSVSWYQQTPGQGLQFLFEYFSETQRNKGNFPGRFSGRQFSNSRSEMNVSTLELGDSALYLCASSGGQASYNEQFFGPGTRLTVL.

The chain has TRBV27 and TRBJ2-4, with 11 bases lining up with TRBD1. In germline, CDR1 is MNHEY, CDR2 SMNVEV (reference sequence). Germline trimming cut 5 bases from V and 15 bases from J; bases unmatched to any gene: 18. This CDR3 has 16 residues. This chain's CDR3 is CASSEEKTRDRGIWYF. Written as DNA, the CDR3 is TGTGCCAGCAGTGAAGAAAAAACCCGGGACAGGGGGATTTGGTACTTC.

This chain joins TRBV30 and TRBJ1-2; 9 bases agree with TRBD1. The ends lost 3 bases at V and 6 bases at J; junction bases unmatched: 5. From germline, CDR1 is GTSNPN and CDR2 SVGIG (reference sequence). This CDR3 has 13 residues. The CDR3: CAWRFRDRDGYTF. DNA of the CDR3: TGTGCCTGGAGGTTTCGGGACAGGGATGGCTACACCTTC.

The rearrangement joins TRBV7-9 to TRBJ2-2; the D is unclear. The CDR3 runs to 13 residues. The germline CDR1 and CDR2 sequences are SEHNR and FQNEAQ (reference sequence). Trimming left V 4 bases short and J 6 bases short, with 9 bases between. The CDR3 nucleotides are TGTGCCAGCAGCTCCCTCCCTTCCGGGGAGCTGTTTTTT. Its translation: CASSSLPSGELFF.

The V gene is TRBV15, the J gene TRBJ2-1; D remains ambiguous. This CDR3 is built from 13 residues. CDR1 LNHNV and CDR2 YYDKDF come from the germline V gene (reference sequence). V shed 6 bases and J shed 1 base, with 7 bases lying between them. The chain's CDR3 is CATRTYSYNEQFF. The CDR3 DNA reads TGTGCCACCAGGACTTATTCCTACAATGAGCAGTTCTTC. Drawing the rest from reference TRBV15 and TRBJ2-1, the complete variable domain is DAMVIQNPRYQVTQFGKPVTLSCSQTLNHNVMYWYQQKSSQAPKLLFHYYDKDFNNEADTPDNFQSRRPNTSFCFLDIRSPGLGDTAMYLCATRTYSYNEQFFGPGTRLTVL.

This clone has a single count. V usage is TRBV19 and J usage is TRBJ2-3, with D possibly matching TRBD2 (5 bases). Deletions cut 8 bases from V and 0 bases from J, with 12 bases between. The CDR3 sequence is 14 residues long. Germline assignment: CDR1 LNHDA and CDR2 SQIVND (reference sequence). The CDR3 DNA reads TGTGCCAGTGGGAAGCGGCCTAGCACAGATACGCAGTATTTT. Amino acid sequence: CASGKRPSTDTQYF.

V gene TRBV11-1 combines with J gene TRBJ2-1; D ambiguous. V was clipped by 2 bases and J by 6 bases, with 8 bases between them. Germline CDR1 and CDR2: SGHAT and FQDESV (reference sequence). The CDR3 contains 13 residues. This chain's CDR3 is CASSLPPGNEQFF. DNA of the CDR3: TGTGCCAGCAGCTTACCTCCAGGCAATGAGCAGTTCTTC.

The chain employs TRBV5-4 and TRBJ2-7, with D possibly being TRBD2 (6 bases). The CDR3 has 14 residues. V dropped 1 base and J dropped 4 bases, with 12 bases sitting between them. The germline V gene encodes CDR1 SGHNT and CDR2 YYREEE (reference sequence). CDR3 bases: TGTGCCAGCAGCTTGATGGGGGGTAGGTACGAGCAGTACTTC. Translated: CASSLMGGRYEQYF.

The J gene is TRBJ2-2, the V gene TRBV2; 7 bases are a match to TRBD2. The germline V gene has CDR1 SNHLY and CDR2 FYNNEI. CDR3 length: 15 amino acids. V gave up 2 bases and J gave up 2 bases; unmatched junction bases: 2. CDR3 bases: TGTGCCAGCAGTGAACGGGACTATAACACCGGGGAGCTGTTTTTT. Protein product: CASSERDYNTGELFF.